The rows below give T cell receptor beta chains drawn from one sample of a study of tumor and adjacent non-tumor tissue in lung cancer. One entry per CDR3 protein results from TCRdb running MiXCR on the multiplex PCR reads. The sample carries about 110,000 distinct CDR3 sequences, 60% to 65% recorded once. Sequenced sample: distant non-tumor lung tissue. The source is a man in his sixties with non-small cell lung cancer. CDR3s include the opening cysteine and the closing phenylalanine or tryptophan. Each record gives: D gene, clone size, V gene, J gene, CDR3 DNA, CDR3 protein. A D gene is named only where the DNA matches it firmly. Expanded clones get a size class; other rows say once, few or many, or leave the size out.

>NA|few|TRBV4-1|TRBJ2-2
TGCGCCAGTAGCCAAGTGACAGGGAACACCGGGGAGCTGTTTTTT
CASSQVTGNTGELFF
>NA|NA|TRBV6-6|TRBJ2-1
TGTGTCAGCAGCACAATAGCCTATGAGCAGTTCTTC
CVSSTIAYEQFF
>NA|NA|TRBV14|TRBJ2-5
TGTGCCAGCAGCCCCCGGGAGACAGGACATTCGCGGGACGAGACCCAGTACTTC
CASSPRETGHSRDETQYF
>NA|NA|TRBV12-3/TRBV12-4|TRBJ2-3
TGTGCCAGCAGGCGGAGCCACGTACAACCTATGCAGTATTTT
CASRRSHVQPMQYF
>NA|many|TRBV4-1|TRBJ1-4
TGCGCCAGCAGCCAAGAGGGACGGCCGACTGAAAAACTGTTTTTT
CASSQEGRPTEKLFF
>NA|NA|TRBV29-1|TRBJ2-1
TGCAGCGTTGAAGGGACTTTCCCCACCTTCAATGAGCAGTTCTTC
CSVEGTFPTFNEQFF
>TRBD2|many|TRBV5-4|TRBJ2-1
TGTGCCAGCAGCTTGAATAGCGGGGTTCGCAATGAGCAGTTCTTC
CASSLNSGVRNEQFF
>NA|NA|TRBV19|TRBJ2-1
TGTGCCAGTAGTACAGAATTTTACAATGAGCAGTTCTTC
CASSTEFYNEQFF
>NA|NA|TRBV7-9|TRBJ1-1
TGTGCCAGCAGCCCCGAGGGCGAATGGGCGAACACTGAAGCTTTCTTT
CASSPEGEWANTEAFF
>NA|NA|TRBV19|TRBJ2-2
TGTGCCAGTAGTATAGATGATCCTAGCCCGGAACAGGGTTCCAACACCGGGGAGCTGTTTTTT
CASSIDDPSPEQGSNTGELFF
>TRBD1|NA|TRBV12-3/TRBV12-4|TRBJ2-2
TGTGCCAGCAGTCCTACAGGGGGTTTCACAGGGAAGCTGTTTTTT
CASSPTGGFTGKLFF
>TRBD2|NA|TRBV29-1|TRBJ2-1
TGTAGCGCTGTTCTAGCGGGAGTGGCTGAGCAGTTCTTC
CSAVLAGVAEQFF
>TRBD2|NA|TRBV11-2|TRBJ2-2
TGTCCCAGCAGCATAGGACTAGGTTCTGGAGAGCTGTTTTTT
CPSSIGLGSGELFF
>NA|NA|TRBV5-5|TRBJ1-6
TGTGCCAGCGGCACCGAAACGAGCTTTATGTCACCCCTCCACTTT
CASGTETSFMSPLHF
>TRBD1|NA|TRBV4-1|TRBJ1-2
TGCGCCAGCAACGACCCGGGACAGGCAAACTATGGTTACACCTTC
CASNDPGQANYGYTF
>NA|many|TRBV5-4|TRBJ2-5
TGTGCCAGCAGCTTATCCGGGACATTCCCCCAAGAGACCCAGTACTTC
CASSLSGTFPQETQYF
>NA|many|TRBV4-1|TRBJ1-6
TGCGCCAGCAGTCCTTTAGAGGTGGATACTAGCTCCTATAATTCACCCCTCCACTTT
CASSPLEVDTSSYNSPLHF
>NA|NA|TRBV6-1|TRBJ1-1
TGTGCCAGCTCACTCTGGTGGACAGAGAACATTGAAGCTTTCTTT
CASSLWWTENIEAFF
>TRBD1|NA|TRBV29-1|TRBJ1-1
TGCAGCGTGGCCGGGACAGGGACCTTAGAAGCCTTCTTT
CSVAGTGTLEAFF
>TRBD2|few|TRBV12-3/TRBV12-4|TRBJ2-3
TGTGCCAGCAGCTCTCCCTTCCTAGCGGGACTTGCCAGAGATAGGCAGTATTTT
CASSSPFLAGLARDRQYF
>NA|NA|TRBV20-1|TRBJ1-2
TGCAGAGCCACTTCGAGCATACTTAACTATGACTACACCTTC
CRATSSILNYDYTF
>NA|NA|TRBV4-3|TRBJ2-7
TGCGCCAGCAGCCAATGCCACCAAGCGCCTACCTACGAGCAGTACTTC
CASSQCHQAPTYEQYF
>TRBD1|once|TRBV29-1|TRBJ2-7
TGCATCGTTCTTGAGCCGGGACAGGGACTCCACGAGCAGTACTTC
CIVLEPGQGLHEQYF
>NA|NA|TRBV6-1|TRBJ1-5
TGTGCCAGCAGTGAATTTGGGACAAGGATACTTAGCAATCAGCCCCAACATTTT
CASSEFGTRILSNQPQHF
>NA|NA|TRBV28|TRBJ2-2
TGTGCCAGCAGTTTTTTAGGGATGAACAACGGGGAGCTGTTTTTT
CASSFLGMNNGELFF
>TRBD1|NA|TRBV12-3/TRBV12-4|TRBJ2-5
TGTGCCGGCAGTAAAATAGGGGGCGCGTGGGAGACCCAGTACTTC
CAGSKIGGAWETQYF
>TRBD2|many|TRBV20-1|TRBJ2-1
TGCAGTGCTAGATCCCAGCGGGGCACCGAGCAGTTCTTC
CSARSQRGTEQFF
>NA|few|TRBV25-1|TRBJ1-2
TGTGCCAGCCGGGACCCTAACTATGGCTACACCTTC
CASRDPNYGYTF
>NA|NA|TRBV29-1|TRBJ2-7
TGCAACGTTGAACTAAGGGCAAGGTCCTACGAGCAGTACTTC
CNVELRARSYEQYF
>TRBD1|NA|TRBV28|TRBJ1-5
TGTGCCAGCACCGGCCCGGACAGGGTATCTTGGGGCAATCAGCCCCAGCATTTT
CASTGPDRVSWGNQPQHF
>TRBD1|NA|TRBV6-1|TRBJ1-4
TGTGCCAGTAGTCAAATCGGGACAGGCGCTCAAAAACTGTTTTTT
CASSQIGTGAQKLFF
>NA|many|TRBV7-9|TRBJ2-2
TGTGCCAGCAGCTTCCTGAGTTCCAACACCGGGGAGCTGTTTTTT
CASSFLSSNTGELFF
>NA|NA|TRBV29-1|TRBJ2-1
TGCAGCGTTGCTTCGGGACGGGCGGATAGTGAGCAGTTCTTC
CSVASGRADSEQFF
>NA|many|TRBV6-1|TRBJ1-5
TGTGCCACCTCCCAAGGGGGGGGCTTTCGCCAGCCCCAGCATTTT
CATSQGGGFRQPQHF
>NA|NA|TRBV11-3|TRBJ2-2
TGTGCCAGCAGCTTACAACTCCTGAACTCCGGGGAGCTGTTTTTT
CASSLQLLNSGELFF
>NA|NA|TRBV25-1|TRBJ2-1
TGTGCCAGCAGTGAGCCCGACCCCTTC
CASSEPDPF
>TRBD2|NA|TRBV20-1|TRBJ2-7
TGCAGTGCTAGAGATATCACTAGGGAGGGTTTTGGATTCTACGAGCAGTACTTC
CSARDITREGFGFYEQYF
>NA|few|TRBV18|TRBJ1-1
TGTGCCAGCTCACGAGAACAGGGACGGAACACTGAAGCTTTCTTT
CASSREQGRNTEAFF
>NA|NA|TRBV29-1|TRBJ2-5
TGCAGCGTTGGAAGTGGGGAACTTTCGGAGACCCAGTACTTC
CSVGSGELSETQYF
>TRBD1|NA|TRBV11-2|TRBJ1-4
TGTGCCAGCAGCCAAGGGACAGGGGGCGCGGATAAAAAACTGTTTTTT
CASSQGTGGADKKLFF
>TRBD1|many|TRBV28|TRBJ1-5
TGTGCCAGCAGCTCTGACAGGGCTCTTAATCAGCCCCAGCATTTT
CASSSDRALNQPQHF
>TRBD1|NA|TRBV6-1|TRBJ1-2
TGTGCCATCAGTGCGGCGATCGGACAGGGCCTTGGCTACACTTTC
CAISAAIGQGLGYTF
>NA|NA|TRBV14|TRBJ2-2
TGTGCCATCAGCCAAGAGAGTGTCACCGGGGAGCTGTTTTTT
CAISQESVTGELFF
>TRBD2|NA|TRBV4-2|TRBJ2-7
TGTGCCAGCAGCCAAGTCAAACTAGCGTCCTGCGAGCAGTACTTC
CASSQVKLASCEQYF
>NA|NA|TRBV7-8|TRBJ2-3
TGTGCCAGCAGCTTAATTGTGGGAGGTATTACAGATACGCAGTATTTT
CASSLIVGGITDTQYF
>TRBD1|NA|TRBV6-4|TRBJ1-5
TGTGCCAGCAGTGAGGGACAGTCAAATCAGCCCCAGCATTTT
CASSEGQSNQPQHF
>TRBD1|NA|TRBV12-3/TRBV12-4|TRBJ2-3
TGTGCTAGCACCCAACGGGACAGCCCCATAGATACGCAGTATTTT
CASTQRDSPIDTQYF
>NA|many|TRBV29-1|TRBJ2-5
TGCAGCGTTTCCTCCGGGACTTCGAGTCAAGAGACCCAGTACTTC
CSVSSGTSSQETQYF
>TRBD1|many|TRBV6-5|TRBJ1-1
TGTGCCAGCAGTTATAGGGGGCCCGCATCTGGGGATGAAGCTTTCTTT
CASSYRGPASGDEAFF
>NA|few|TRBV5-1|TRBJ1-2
TGCGCCAGCAGCCCGGACAGCGGAAAAGGCGGCTACACCTTC
CASSPDSGKGGYTF
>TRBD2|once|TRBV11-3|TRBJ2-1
TGTGCCAGCTCCTACCCACCCGGAACTAGCGGGAGGAAGAATGAGCAGTTCTTC
CASSYPPGTSGRKNEQFF
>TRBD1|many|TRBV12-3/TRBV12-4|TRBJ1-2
TGTGCCAGCAGTTCGATAACCGGGACAGGCCTCTATGGCTACACCTTC
CASSSITGTGLYGYTF
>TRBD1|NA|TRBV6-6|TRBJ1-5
TGTACCAGCAGAGACAGGGTGCAGCAGCCCCGGCATTTT
CTSRDRVQQPRHF
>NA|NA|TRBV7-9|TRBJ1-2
TGTGCCAGCAGCCCAAGCAGGGCAGGGGCGGATGGCTACACCTTC
CASSPSRAGADGYTF
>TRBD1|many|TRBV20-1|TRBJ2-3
TGCAGTGCCAAGGGACAGCTTAGCACAGATACGCAGTATTTT
CSAKGQLSTDTQYF
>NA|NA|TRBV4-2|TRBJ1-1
TGTGCCAGCAGCCAGGGGATAGGTATAGCCACCGAAGCTTTCTTT
CASSQGIGIATEAFF
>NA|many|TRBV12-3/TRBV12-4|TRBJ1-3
TGTGCCAGCAGTTTTACAGGTTTCTCTGGAAACACCATATATTTT
CASSFTGFSGNTIYF